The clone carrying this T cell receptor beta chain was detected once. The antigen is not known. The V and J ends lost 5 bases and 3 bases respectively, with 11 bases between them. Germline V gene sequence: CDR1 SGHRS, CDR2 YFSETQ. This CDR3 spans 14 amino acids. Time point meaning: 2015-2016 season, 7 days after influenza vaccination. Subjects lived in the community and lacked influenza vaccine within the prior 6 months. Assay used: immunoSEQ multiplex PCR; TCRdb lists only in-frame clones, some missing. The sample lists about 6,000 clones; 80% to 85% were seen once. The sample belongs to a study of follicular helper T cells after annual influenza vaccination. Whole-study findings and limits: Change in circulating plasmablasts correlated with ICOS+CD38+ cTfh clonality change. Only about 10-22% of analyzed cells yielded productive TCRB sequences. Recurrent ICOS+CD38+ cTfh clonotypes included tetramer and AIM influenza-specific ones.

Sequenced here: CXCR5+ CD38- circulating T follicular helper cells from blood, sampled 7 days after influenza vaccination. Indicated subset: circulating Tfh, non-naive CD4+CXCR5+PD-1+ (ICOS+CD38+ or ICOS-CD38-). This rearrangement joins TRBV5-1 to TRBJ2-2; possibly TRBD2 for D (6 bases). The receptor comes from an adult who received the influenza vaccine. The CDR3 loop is CASSGGADTGELFF. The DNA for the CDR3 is TGCGCCAGCAGTGGAGGGGCGGACACCGGGGAGCTGTTTTTT.